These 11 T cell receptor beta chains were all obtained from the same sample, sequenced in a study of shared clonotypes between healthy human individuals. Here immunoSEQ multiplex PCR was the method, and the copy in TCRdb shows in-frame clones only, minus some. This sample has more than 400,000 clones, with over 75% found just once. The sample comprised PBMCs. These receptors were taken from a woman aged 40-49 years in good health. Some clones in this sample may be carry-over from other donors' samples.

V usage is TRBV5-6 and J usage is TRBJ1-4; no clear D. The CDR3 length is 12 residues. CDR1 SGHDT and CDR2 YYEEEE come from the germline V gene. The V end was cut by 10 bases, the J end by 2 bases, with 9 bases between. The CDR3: CASGFTNEKLFF. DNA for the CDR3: TGTGCCTCGGGGTTCACTAATGAAAAACTGTTTTTT.

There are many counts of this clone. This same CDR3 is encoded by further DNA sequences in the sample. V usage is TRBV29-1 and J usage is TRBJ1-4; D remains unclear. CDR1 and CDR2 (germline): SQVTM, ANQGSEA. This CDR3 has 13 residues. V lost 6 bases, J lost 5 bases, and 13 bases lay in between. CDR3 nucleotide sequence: TGCAGCGTCCGAAAGTCTCCGAATGAAAAACTGTTTTTT. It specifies CSVRKSPNEKLFF.

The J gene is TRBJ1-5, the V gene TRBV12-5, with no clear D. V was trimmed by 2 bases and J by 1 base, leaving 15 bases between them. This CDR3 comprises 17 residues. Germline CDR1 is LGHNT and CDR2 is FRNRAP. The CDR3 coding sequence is TGTGCTAGTGGTTTGCCCGATGTTAGCGGAAGCAATCAGCCCCAGCATTTT. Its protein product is CASGLPDVSGSNQPQHF.

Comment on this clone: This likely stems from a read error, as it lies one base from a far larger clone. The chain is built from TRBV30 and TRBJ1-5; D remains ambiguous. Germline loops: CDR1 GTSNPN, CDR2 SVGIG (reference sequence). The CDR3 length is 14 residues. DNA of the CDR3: TGTACCTGGAGTAACGGGGTGGGAGATCAGCCCCAGCATTTT. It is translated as CTWSNGVGDQPQHF.

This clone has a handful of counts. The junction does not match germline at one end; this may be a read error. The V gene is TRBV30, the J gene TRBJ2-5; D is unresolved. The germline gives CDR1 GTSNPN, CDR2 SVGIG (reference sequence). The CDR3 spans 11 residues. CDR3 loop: CAWSLQGTQYF. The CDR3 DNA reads TGTGCCTGGAGCCTACAAGGGACCCAGTACTTC.

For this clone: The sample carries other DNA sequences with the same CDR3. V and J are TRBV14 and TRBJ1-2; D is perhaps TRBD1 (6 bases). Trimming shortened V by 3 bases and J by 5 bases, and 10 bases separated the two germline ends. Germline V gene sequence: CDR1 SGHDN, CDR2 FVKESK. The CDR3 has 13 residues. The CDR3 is CASSQGHNYGYTF. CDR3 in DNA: TGTGCCAGCAGCCAGGGACATAATTATGGCTACACCTTC. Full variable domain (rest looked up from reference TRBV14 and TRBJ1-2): EAGVTQFPSHSVIEKGQTVTLRCDPISGHDNLYWYRRVMGKEIKFLLHFVKESKQDESGMPNNRFLAERTGGTYSTLKVQPAELEDSGVYFCASSQGHNYGYTFGSGTRLTVV.

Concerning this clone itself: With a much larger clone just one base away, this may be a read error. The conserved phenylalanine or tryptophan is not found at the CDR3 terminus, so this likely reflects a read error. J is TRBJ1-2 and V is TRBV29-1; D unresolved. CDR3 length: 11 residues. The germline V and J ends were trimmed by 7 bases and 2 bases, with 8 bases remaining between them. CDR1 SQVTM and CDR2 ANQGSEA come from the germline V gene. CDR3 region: CSESSNYGYTY. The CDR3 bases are TGCAGCGAGTCATCAAACTATGGCTACACCTAC.

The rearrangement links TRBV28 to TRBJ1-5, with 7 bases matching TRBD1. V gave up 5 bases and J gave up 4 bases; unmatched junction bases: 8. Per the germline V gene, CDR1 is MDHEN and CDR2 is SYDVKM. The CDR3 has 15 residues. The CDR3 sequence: CASSTGEFGNQPQHF. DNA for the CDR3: TGTGCCAGCAGTACAGGGGAGTTTGGGAATCAGCCCCAGCATTTT.

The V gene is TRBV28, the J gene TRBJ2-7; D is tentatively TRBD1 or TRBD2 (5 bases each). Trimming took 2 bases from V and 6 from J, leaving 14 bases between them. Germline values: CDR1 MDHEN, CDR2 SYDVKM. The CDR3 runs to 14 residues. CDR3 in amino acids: CASSLRGPLSEQYF. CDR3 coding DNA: TGTGCCAGCAGTTTACGGGGACCCCTCTCCGAGCAGTACTTC.

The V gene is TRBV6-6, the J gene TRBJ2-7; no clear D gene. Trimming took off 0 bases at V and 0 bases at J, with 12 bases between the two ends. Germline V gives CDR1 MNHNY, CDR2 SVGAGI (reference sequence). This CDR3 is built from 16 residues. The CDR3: CASSYSARMNSYEQYF. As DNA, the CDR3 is TGTGCCAGCAGTTACTCTGCCAGAATGAACTCCTACGAGCAGTACTTC.

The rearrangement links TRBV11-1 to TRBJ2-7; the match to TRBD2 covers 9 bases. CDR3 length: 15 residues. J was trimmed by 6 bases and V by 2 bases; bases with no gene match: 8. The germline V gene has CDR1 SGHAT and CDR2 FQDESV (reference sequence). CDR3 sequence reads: CASSLRGAGGSEQYF. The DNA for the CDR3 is TGTGCCAGCAGCTTACGGGGAGCGGGAGGATCCGAGCAGTACTTC.